Listed below are T cell receptor beta chains from one sample, sequenced in a study of cytomegalovirus exposure and HLA in healthy donors. Generated by immunoSEQ multiplex PCR, the TCRdb table keeps only in-frame clones and is missing some. The sample carries fewer than 60,000 clones, 55% to 65% recorded once. The sequenced material came from PBMCs. All receptors derive from a human donor in good health. The CDR3 runs from the conserved cysteine through the conserved F or W. A D gene is named only where the DNA matches it firmly. Expanded clones get a size class; other rows say once, few or many, or leave the size out.

j_call,clone_size,v_call,d_call,cdr3_nt,cdr3_aa
TRBJ1-2,-,TRBV6-5,TRBD1,TGTGCCAGCAGTTGGGACAGGGACTATGGCTACACCTTC,CASSWDRDYGYTF
TRBJ1-1,-,TRBV2,-,TGTGCCAGCAGTGCCATGGGGGCAGTGTTGAACACTGAAGCTTTCTTT,CASSAMGAVLNTEAFF
TRBJ1-5,few,TRBV4-3,-,TGCGCCAGCAGCCCCATGGCTTATAGCAATCAGCCCCAGCATTTT,CASSPMAYSNQPQHF
TRBJ1-4,-,TRBV28,TRBD1,TGTGCCAGCGGACAGGGGAATAAGGAAAAACTGTTTTTT,CASGQGNKEKLFF
TRBJ1-4,-,TRBV6-1,-,TGTGCCAGCACGCCGGGCGGGGGGAATGAAAAACTGTTTTTT,CASTPGGGNEKLFF
TRBJ1-1,-,TRBV19,TRBD1,TGTGCCACCAGGGGGGAGGTCACTGAAGCTTTCTTT,CATRGEVTEAFF
TRBJ2-7,few,TRBV5-1,-,TGCGCCAGCAGCTTGACGGGGTACGAGCAGTACTTC,CASSLTGYEQYF
TRBJ1-2,-,TRBV6-5,TRBD1,TGTGCCAGCAAATTCGGAACAGGGGACTATGGCTACACCTTC,CASKFGTGDYGYTF
TRBJ2-3,few,TRBV5-1,-,TGCGCCAGCAGCATAGGGGTTTCGAATACGCAGTATTTT,CASSIGVSNTQYF
TRBJ1-1,few,TRBV30,-,TGTGCCTGGAGCGGACAGCCAGACACTGAAGCTTTCTTT,CAWSGQPDTEAFF
TRBJ2-1,-,TRBV7-2,-,TGTGCCAGCAGCTTAGGTCTGTGGGGGGTTCTGAATGAGCAGTTCTTC,CASSLGLWGVLNEQFF
TRBJ2-3,-,TRBV30,TRBD2,TGTGCCTGGGAGGGGGACCGGACTAGCGGGGATTTGACAGATACGCAGTATTTT,CAWEGDRTSGDLTDTQYF
TRBJ1-2,-,TRBV14,TRBD1,TGTGCCAGCAGCTCGACGGGGACAGGGGTTTATGGCTACACCTTC,CASSSTGTGVYGYTF
TRBJ1-1,once,TRBV7-2,TRBD1,TGTGCCAGCAGCTTAATGGACAGGGTGAACACTGAAGCTTTCTTT,CASSLMDRVNTEAFF
TRBJ1-4,few,TRBV6-1,TRBD1,TGTGCCAGCAGTGATCGCTTCCCGGGACAGGGGATTAATGAAAAACTGTTTTTT,CASSDRFPGQGINEKLFF
TRBJ1-4,-,TRBV7-9,TRBD1,TGTGCCAGCAGCCGGGACAGTTCACCTAATGAAAAACTGTTTTTT,CASSRDSSPNEKLFF
TRBJ1-1,-,TRBV28,TRBD1,TGTGCCAGCAGTGCCGGGACAGGGCGCGCTTTCTTT,CASSAGTGRAFF
TRBJ2-1,-,TRBV7-9,-,TGTGCCAGCAGCTTATACTCTCCCAGGGGAAGGACCTACAATGAGCAGTTCTTC,CASSLYSPRGRTYNEQFF
TRBJ2-7,many,TRBV6-1,-,TGTGCCAGCAGTGTTGACGTGACAGCCAGCTACGAGCAGTACTTC,CASSVDVTASYEQYF
TRBJ1-2,-,TRBV6-5,TRBD1,TGTGCCAGCAGTCGAGACAGGGGATCTAACTATGGCTACACCTTC,CASSRDRGSNYGYTF
TRBJ2-3,few,TRBV4-1,TRBD2,TGCGCCAGCAGCCAGGGGACTAGCGGGGGAGCTAGCACAGATACGCAGTATTTT,CASSQGTSGGASTDTQYF
TRBJ2-7,few,TRBV5-6,-,TGTGCCAGCAGCCGGGGGGCAGGGGAGTCCGAGCAGTACTTC,CASSRGAGESEQYF
TRBJ1-2,-,TRBV27,TRBD1,TGTGCCAGCAGACCCGGGACAGGGTTTTACAATAACTATGGCTACACCTTC,CASRPGTGFYNNYGYTF
TRBJ2-7,-,TRBV5-4,-,TGTGCCAGCAGCTCCCCAGCCGGGGCCTACGAGCAGTACTTC,CASSSPAGAYEQYF
TRBJ2-3,-,TRBV7-9,TRBD1,TGTTCCAGCAGCCCAAGGACAGGAAGGCCGACAGATACGCAGTATTTT,CSSSPRTGRPTDTQYF
TRBJ2-7,-,TRBV30,-,TGTGCCTGGAGGGCAAATCTAGCAGGCGCCTACGAGCAGTACTTC,CAWRANLAGAYEQYF
TRBJ1-6,-,TRBV5-1,-,TGCGCCAGCAGCAGGAACAGGGACTCCTATAATTCACCCCTCCACTTT,CASSRNRDSYNSPLHF
TRBJ1-5,-,TRBV7-8,-,TGTGCCAGCAGCTTAGCAGTCCAGGGAGGTCAGCCCCAGCATTTT,CASSLAVQGGQPQHF
TRBJ2-5,-,TRBV2,-,TGTGCCAGCAAACGGGACACCATCGGAGAGACCCAGTACTTC,CASKRDTIGETQYF
TRBJ2-3,-,TRBV4-2,-,TGTGCCAGCAGCCAAGATGGGCCGGGAGTTACGCAGTATTTT,CASSQDGPGVTQYF
TRBJ1-4,few,TRBV5-4,-,TGTGCCAGCAGCTTGGCGAACAGCCCTACCCTTAATGAAAAACTGTTTTTT,CASSLANSPTLNEKLFF
TRBJ1-2,few,TRBV5-1,TRBD1,TGCGCCAGCAGCCCGACCGGGACAGGGGGACGGTCTGCCGGCTACACCTTC,CASSPTGTGGRSAGYTF
TRBJ2-5,-,TRBV5-1,TRBD1,TGCGCCAGCAGCTTAGGACAGGGGCGGGAGACCCAGTACTTC,CASSLGQGRETQYF
TRBJ1-5,-,TRBV28,-,TGTGCCAGCAGTTTATTCGGGAATCAGCCCCAGCATTTT,CASSLFGNQPQHF
TRBJ1-1,few,TRBV4-2,TRBD1,TGTGCCAGCAGCCATCTCGGGACAGCCCTGGGCACTGAAGCTTTCTTT,CASSHLGTALGTEAFF
TRBJ1-2,-,TRBV19,-,TGTGCCAGTAGTATAGCAGGTCCTGCCTATGGCTACACCTTC,CASSIAGPAYGYTF
TRBJ1-1,-,TRBV6-5,TRBD1,TGTGCCAGCAACCCACAGGGGCTGGGCACTGAAGCTTTCTTT,CASNPQGLGTEAFF
TRBJ2-7,-,TRBV11-3,-,TGTGCCAGCGCCCGGGGTGAGGCCTACGAGCAGTACTTC,CASARGEAYEQYF
TRBJ2-7,few,TRBV6-5,TRBD1,TGTGCCAGCAGGCGGGTTCGGAACAGGGGGGACGAGCAGTACTTC,CASRRVRNRGDEQYF
TRBJ2-3,-,TRBV6-5,TRBD2,TGTGCCAGCAGTTACTTGCGGGGGGGCACAGATACGCAGTATTTT,CASSYLRGGTDTQYF
TRBJ1-4,few,TRBV5-1,TRBD1,TGCGCCAGCAGCAACGGGACAGGGGGTTGGTATCGAAAACTGTTTTTT,CASSNGTGGWYRKLFF
TRBJ2-2,-,TRBV7-3,TRBD1,TGTGCCAGCAGCTCGAGACAGGGCCCCACCGGGGAGCTGTTTTTT,CASSSRQGPTGELFF
TRBJ2-7,-,TRBV12-5,TRBD1,TGTGCTAGTGGCGGGACCGGGACAGGCTCCTACGAGCAGTACTTC,CASGGTGTGSYEQYF